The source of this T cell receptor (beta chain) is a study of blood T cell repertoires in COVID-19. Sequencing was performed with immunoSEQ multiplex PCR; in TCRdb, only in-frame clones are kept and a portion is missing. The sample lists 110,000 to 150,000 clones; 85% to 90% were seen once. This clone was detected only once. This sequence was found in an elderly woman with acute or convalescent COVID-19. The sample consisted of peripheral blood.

CDR3 sequence: CASSQEKLAVAGELFF. In nucleotides, the CDR3 is TGTGCCAGCAGCCAAGAAAAACTAGCAGTAGCCGGGGAGCTGTTTTTT. The rearrangement uses TRBV4-2 and TRBJ2-2; D perhaps matches TRBD2 (6 bases). V was trimmed by 0 bases and J by 6 bases, leaving 14 bases between them. Germline lookup yields CDR1 LGHNA and CDR2 YNFKEQ. This CDR3 has 16 amino acids.